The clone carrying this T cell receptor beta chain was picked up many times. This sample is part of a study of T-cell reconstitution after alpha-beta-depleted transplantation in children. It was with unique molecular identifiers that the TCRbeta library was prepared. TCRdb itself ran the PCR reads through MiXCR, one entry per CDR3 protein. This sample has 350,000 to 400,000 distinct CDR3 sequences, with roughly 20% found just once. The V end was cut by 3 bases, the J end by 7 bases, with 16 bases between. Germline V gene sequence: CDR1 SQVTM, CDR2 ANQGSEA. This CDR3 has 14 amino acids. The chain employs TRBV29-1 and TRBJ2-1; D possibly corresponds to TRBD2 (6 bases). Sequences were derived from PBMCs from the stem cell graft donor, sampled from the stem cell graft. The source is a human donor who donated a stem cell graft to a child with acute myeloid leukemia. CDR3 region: CSVEGQGGWNEQFF. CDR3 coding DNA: TGCAGCGTTGAGGGTCAGGGAGGTTGGAATGAGCAGTTCTTC.